These 32 T cell receptor beta chains originate from one sample sequenced in a study of cytomegalovirus exposure and HLA in healthy donors (dated by TCRdb to between 2016 and 2019). The library relied on the immunoSEQ multiplex PCR assay. For the multiplex PCR, a mixture combining 60 forward primers for TCR Vbeta segments and 13 reverse primers for TCR Jbeta segments was used. The table comes from immuneACCESS by way of TCRdb, which keeps in-frame sequences with V and J called. Part of the clones is missing from these tables; in studies checked, under half for an unresolved V gene and the rest for unknown reasons. The sample has over 150,000 clones on record, about 88% of them singletons. The ten largest clones capture 2.5% of the sample. The specimen sequenced was PBMCs. Receptors were obtained from a man aged 30 to 39 in good health and CMV-seropositive.

Only one count was recorded for this clone. The rearrangement uses TRBV9 and TRBJ2-2, with D possibly matching TRBD2 (5 bases). V dropped 0 bases and J dropped 1 base, with 13 bases sitting between them. CDR3 length equals 17 residues. CDR1 is SGDLS and CDR2 is YYNGEE in the germline V gene. The CDR3 sequence: CASSVDRGGGNTGELFF. CDR3 nucleotide sequence: TGTGCCAGCAGCGTAGATCGTGGCGGAGGGAACACCGGGGAGCTGTTTTTT.

The chain combines TRBV7-2 with TRBJ1-3; the D is unclear. CDR1 and CDR2 (germline): SGHTA, FQGNSA. The CDR3 is 18 residues long. V gave up 1 base and J gave up 0 bases, with 16 bases separating them. The CDR3 loop reads CASSLDLFTPGSGNTIYF. CDR3 in DNA: TGTGCCAGCAGCTTAGACCTTTTTACGCCGGGCTCTGGAAACACCATATATTTT.

This clone has a single count. This chain joins TRBV10-1 and TRBJ1-2; 11 bases are shared with TRBD1. The germline gives CDR1 WNHNN, CDR2 SYGVQD (reference sequence). The V segment lost 7 bases and the J segment 5 bases; nucleotides outside the gene matches: 30. The CDR3 consists of 22 residues. DNA of the CDR3: TGCGCCAGCACCACGCCCGGACAGGGGGCTAACTGGCGGATTCTAGAAACTTATGGCTACACCTTC. It translates to CASTTPGQGANWRILETYGYTF.

The chain is built from TRBV7-9 and TRBJ2-1; 11 bases line up with TRBD2. The CDR3 has 16 residues. Looked up from germline, CDR1 is SEHNR and CDR2 is FQNEAQ (reference sequence). J lost 2 bases, V lost 5 bases, and 5 bases had no gene match. The DNA for the CDR3 is TGTGCCAGCAGCCCCCGGACTAGCGGGCCCTACAATGAGCAGTTCTTC. It encodes CASSPRTSGPYNEQFF.

The V and J genes are TRBV28 and TRBJ2-2, with a weak D call TRBD1 (5 bases). The V gene lost 6 bases and the J gene lost 5 bases, with 10 bases spanning the gap. The CDR3 has 13 residues. The germline V gene encodes CDR1 MDHEN and CDR2 SYDVKM. Written as DNA, the CDR3 is TGTGCCAGCAGGACTGCAGGGACCGGGGAGCTGTTTTTT. Its protein product is CASRTAGTGELFF.

The chain recombines TRBV4-2 with TRBJ2-2; D is ambiguous. Trimming took off 0 bases at V and 5 bases at J, with 4 bases between the two ends. The germline V gene encodes CDR1 LGHNA and CDR2 YNFKEQ. This CDR3 is built from 13 residues. The CDR3 sequence is CASSQDRTGELFF. The CDR3 nucleotides are TGTGCCAGCAGCCAAGACCGTACCGGGGAGCTGTTTTTT.

This clone occurred a few times. The rearrangement links TRBV6-6 to TRBJ1-3; TRBD1 matches at 8 bases. CDR3 length equals 15 residues. V dropped 2 bases and J dropped 4; count of bases not matched to a gene: 4. Germline assignment: CDR1 MNHNY and CDR2 SVGAGI (reference sequence). The chain's CDR3 is CASSYGGQGGNTIYF. The CDR3 DNA is TGTGCCAGCAGTTACGGAGGACAGGGCGGAAACACCATATATTTT.

CDR3 amino acids: CASSVQGGVRTEAFF. As DNA, the CDR3 is TGTGCCAGCAGTGTACAAGGGGGCGTAAGGACTGAAGCTTTCTTT. The chain employs TRBV6-1 and TRBJ1-1; 7 nucleotides match TRBD1. In germline, CDR1 is MNHNS, CDR2 SASEGT. The CDR3 extends over 15 amino acids. V gave up 4 bases and J gave up 5 bases; unmatched junction bases: 10.

The chain recombines TRBV4-1 with TRBJ1-2; possible D gene TRBD1, 5 bases. V was clipped by 0 bases and J by 4 bases, with 15 bases between them. Germline V gene data show CDR1 as MGHRA and CDR2 as YSYEKL. The CDR3 has 16 residues. Written as DNA, the CDR3 is TGCGCCAGCAGCCAAGATCCGTCAGGGTGGGTCTATGGCTACACCTTC. This encodes CASSQDPSGWVYGYTF.

The V and J genes are TRBV6-5 and TRBJ2-1; 8 bases agree with TRBD1. Per the germline V gene, CDR1 is MNHEY and CDR2 is SVGAGI. V lost 2 bases and J lost 5; bases outside the gene matches: 2. The CDR3 extends over 14 amino acids. The CDR3 DNA reads TGTGCCAGCAGTTACGGCAGGGGGCACAATGAGCAGTTCTTC. It encodes CASSYGRGHNEQFF.

This clone was seen just once. The rearrangement joins TRBV19 to TRBJ2-3; possible D gene TRBD2, 6 bases. Trimming pared 6 bases from V and 0 bases from J, leaving 13 bases between. The germline CDR1 and CDR2 sequences are LNHDA and SQIVND (reference sequence). This CDR3 is built from 15 residues. The CDR3 loop reads CASSGASVSTDTQYF. CDR3 DNA sequence: TGTGCCAGTAGCGGCGCTAGCGTAAGCACAGATACGCAGTATTTT.

This chain joins TRBV27 and TRBJ2-1; the D gene is possibly TRBD2 (6 bases). This CDR3 has 16 amino acids. Per germline, CDR1 MNHEY and CDR2 SMNVEV (reference sequence). V was trimmed by 3 bases and J by 7 bases, leaving 19 bases between them. CDR3 sequence (DNA): TGTGCCAGCAGTTTTATTACTGCGGCGGGAACGAATGAGCAGTTCTTC. Its protein product is CASSFITAAGTNEQFF.

The rearrangement uses TRBV12-5 and TRBJ2-1; 8 nucleotides match TRBD1. Germline V gene data show CDR1 as LGHNT and CDR2 as FRNRAP. Unmatched junction bases numbered 9, after V lost 2 bases and J lost 9 bases. The CDR3 is 15 amino acids. The CDR3 is CASGLPGTGLSEQFF. CDR3 DNA sequence: TGTGCTAGTGGTTTGCCTGGGACAGGTCTGAGTGAGCAGTTCTTC.

This clone appeared a few times. V usage is TRBV5-8 and J usage is TRBJ2-4; the match to TRBD1 covers 9 bases. Germline values: CDR1 SGHTS, CDR2 YDEGEE. Trimming cost V 1 base and J 7 bases; bases outside gene matches: 3. This CDR3 has 14 residues. CDR3 bases: TGTGCCAGCAGCTTGACGGGGACAGGGAACATTCAGTACTTC. This codes for CASSLTGTGNIQYF. The entire variable domain, with the rest obtained from reference TRBV5-8 and TRBJ2-4, is as follows: EAGVTQSPTHLIKTRGQQATLRCSPISGHTSVYWYQQALGLGLQFLLWYDEGEERNRGNFPPRFSGRQFPNYSSELNVNALELEDSALYLCASSLTGTGNIQYFGAGTRLSVL.

In DNA, the CDR3 is TGTGCCAGCAGCCGCTCGAGCGCGGACTCATTAACCTACGAGCAGTACTTC. It translates to CASSRSSADSLTYEQYF. The chain couples TRBV7-2 to TRBJ2-7; tentatively, D is TRBD2 (5 bases). CDR3 length equals 17 residues. The germline V and J ends were trimmed by 5 bases and 2 bases, with 22 bases remaining between them. Germline V CDR1 and CDR2: SGHTA, FQGNSA.

The V call is TRBV27, the J call TRBJ2-3; TRBD2 might be the D (6 bases). Germline V gene data show CDR1 as MNHEY and CDR2 as SMNVEV (reference sequence). The CDR3 runs to 14 residues. V lost 3 bases to trimming and J lost 0 bases, with 7 bases between them. The CDR3 protein is CASSFAGSTDTQYF. CDR3 DNA: TGTGCCAGCAGTTTCGCGGGAAGCACAGATACGCAGTATTTT.

The V call is TRBV2, the J call TRBJ2-2; D possibly corresponds to TRBD2 (6 bases). CDR3 length: 12 residues. The V end was cut by 7 bases, the J end by 6 bases, with 9 bases between. Germline V gene sequence: CDR1 SNHLY, CDR2 FYNNEI. CDR3 sequence (DNA): TGTGCCAGCAAGGAGGGCCCCGGGGAGCTGTTTTTT. Protein sequence: CASKEGPGELFF. Combining the CDR3 with reference TRBV2 and TRBJ2-2 gives the whole variable domain EPEVTQTPSHQVTQMGQEVILRCVPISNHLYFYWYRQILGQKVEFLVSFYNNEISEKSEIFDDQFSVERPDGSNFTLKIRSTKLEDSAMYFCASKEGPGELFFGEGSRLTVL.

The chain uses TRBV5-5 and TRBJ1-2, with no clear D. V lost 4 bases and J lost 3, with 16 bases in between. The germline CDR1 and CDR2 sequences are SGHKS and YYEKEE (reference sequence). The CDR3 is 15 residues long. CDR3 in DNA: TGTGCCAGCAGCGCGGGCCCTCCGAGGGACTATGGCTACACCTTC. Translating it yields CASSAGPPRDYGYTF.

V and J are TRBV2 and TRBJ2-1, with D tentatively TRBD1 (6 bases). In germline, CDR1 is SNHLY, CDR2 FYNNEI. The CDR3 consists of 14 residues. V was clipped by 4 bases and J by 9 bases, with 16 bases between them. The CDR3 region is CASSVQGYNFEQFF. CDR3 in DNA: TGTGCCAGCAGTGTACAGGGTTACAATTTTGAGCAGTTCTTC.

The chain employs TRBV10-3 and TRBJ2-3, with TRBD2 identical over 15 bases. This CDR3 is 17 amino acids long. The germline CDR1 and CDR2 sequences are ENHRY and SYGVKD. V was clipped by 6 bases and J by 5 bases; unmatched bases: 9. The CDR3 spells CAIRGGLAGGGGDTQYF. In DNA form, the CDR3 reads TGTGCCATCAGGGGGGGACTAGCGGGAGGAGGAGGAGATACGCAGTATTTT.

The chain employs TRBV5-4 and TRBJ2-2; no clear D. Trimming took 3 bases from V and 4 from J, leaving 13 bases between them. Germline values: CDR1 SGHNT, CDR2 YYREEE (reference sequence). The CDR3 is made up of 15 amino acids. The CDR3 DNA follows: TGTGCCAGCAGCTCGACAAAGACATTCACCGGGGAGCTGTTTTTT. Its protein is CASSSTKTFTGELFF.

The gene calls are TRBV7-2 and TRBJ2-5; 11 bases agree with TRBD1. The J call may be faulty, since TRBJ2-7 better matches the DNA end. The germline CDR1 and CDR2 sequences are SGHTA and FQGNSA. This CDR3 is built from 17 residues. CDR3 DNA sequence: TGTGCCAGCAGCTTAACCGGGACAGGGGGTATATGGTACGAGCAGTACTTC. Amino acids: CASSLTGTGGIWYEQYF.

This clone was recorded only once. The rearrangement uses TRBV7-2 and TRBJ2-5; 12 nucleotides match TRBD2. Germline V gene sequence: CDR1 SGHTA, CDR2 FQGNSA. CDR3 size: 18 residues. Unmatched junction bases numbered 16, after V lost 5 bases and J lost 6 bases. Written as DNA, the CDR3 is TGTGCCAGCAGCCCATACGGGACTAGCGGGCAACTCGGGAAGACCCAGTACTTC. Encoded protein: CASSPYGTSGQLGKTQYF.

This rearrangement joins TRBV10-3 to TRBJ1-4; 7 bases align to TRBD1. CDR1 and CDR2 from the germline V gene are ENHRY and SYGVKD. The ends lost 3 bases at V and 8 bases at J; junction bases unmatched: 9. The CDR3 length is 15 residues. DNA for the CDR3: TGTGCCATCAGTGACTCCTCGACAGGGCGAGAAAAACTGTTTTTT. Amino acid sequence: CAISDSSTGREKLFF.

This clone was recorded once. V gene TRBV30 combines with J gene TRBJ1-2; no definite D call. The CDR3 is 12 residues long. Germline CDR1 GTSNPN, CDR2 SVGIG (reference sequence). V was shortened by 5 bases and J by 4 bases, with 11 bases between the two germline ends. CDR3 residues: CAWGGLLYGYTF. For the CDR3, the DNA is TGTGCCTGGGGCGGTCTTCTCTATGGCTACACCTTC.

This chain links TRBV5-4 with TRBJ2-1; TRBD2 aligns across 9 bases. This CDR3 is 15 amino acids long. The germline V gene encodes CDR1 SGHNT and CDR2 YYREEE (reference sequence). V trimming: 1 base; J trimming: 13 bases; junction bases outside the gene matches: 12. CDR3 nucleotide sequence: TGTGCCAGCAGCTTGAGCCTAGCGGGGAGGGCAATACAGTTCTTC. This translates into CASSLSLAGRAIQFF.

The chain employs TRBV2 and TRBJ2-7; D may be TRBD1 (6 bases). Trimming pared 5 bases from V and 0 bases from J, leaving 11 bases between. Germline assignment: CDR1 SNHLY and CDR2 FYNNEI. The CDR3 contains 14 residues. The CDR3 is CASSTDRSSYEQYF. In DNA form, the CDR3 reads TGTGCCAGCAGTACCGACAGGAGCTCCTACGAGCAGTACTTC.

The J gene is TRBJ1-1, the V gene TRBV18; 10 nucleotides align to TRBD1. V was pared by 4 bases and J by 5 bases, with 1 base of the junction left unmatched. The CDR3 extends over 13 amino acids. Germline V gene lookup returns CDR1 KGHSH and CDR2 LQKENI. CDR3 residues: CASSRTGGTEAFF. In nucleotides, the CDR3 is TGTGCCAGCTCACGGACAGGGGGTACTGAAGCTTTCTTT.

The rearrangement uses TRBV5-1 and TRBJ2-1; 8 nucleotides line up with TRBD1. The CDR3 runs 14 residues. Germline loops: CDR1 SGHRS, CDR2 YFSETQ. The J segment lost 5 bases and the V segment lost 3 bases, leaving 4 bases of the junction unmatched. The CDR3 loop is CASSSRGLDNEQFF. The CDR3 region has the DNA TGCGCCAGCAGCTCCAGGGGGCTGGACAATGAGCAGTTCTTC.

This clone showed up just a few times. V gene TRBV7-2 combines with J gene TRBJ1-4; D unresolved. There are 14 residues in the CDR3. Trimming cost V 1 base and J 8 bases, with 11 bases left between them. Germline CDR1 and CDR2: SGHTA and FQGNSA. The CDR3 DNA follows: TGTGCCAGCAGCTTAGGGCACGGGGAGGAAAAACTGTTTTTT. Protein: CASSLGHGEEKLFF.

This chain links TRBV6-5 with TRBJ1-6; D remains ambiguous. Per the germline V gene, CDR1 is MNHEY and CDR2 is SVGAGI. The CDR3 has 13 residues. Deletions cut 7 bases from V and 6 bases from J, with 10 bases between. The CDR3 sequence: CASKRTANSPLHF. CDR3 coding DNA: TGTGCCAGCAAACGAACAGCTAATTCACCCCTCCACTTT.

The V and J genes are TRBV2 and TRBJ1-3; TRBD1 is a possible D gene (6 bases). The CDR3 consists of 16 residues. Trimming left V 5 bases short and J 0 bases short, with 14 bases between. CDR1 and CDR2 (germline): SNHLY, FYNNEI. In nucleotides, the CDR3 is TGTGCCAGCAGTTCGGACAGTCTCATCTCTGGAAACACCATATATTTT. Encoded protein: CASSSDSLISGNTIYF.